The TCR beta chain described here comes from a study of blood T cell repertoires in COVID-19. CDR3 size: 11 residues. The V end was cut by 4 bases, the J end by 8 bases, with 8 bases between. Per germline, CDR1 SGHRS and CDR2 YFSETQ. This clone was counted between two and nine times. The method was immunoSEQ multiplex PCR; TCRdb's version includes in-frame clones alone and lacks a portion of them. The sample records tens of thousands of clones, around 68% being singletons. This TCR was sampled from a woman aged 70-85 years with acute or convalescent COVID-19. Material for sequencing was peripheral blood. The rearrangement links TRBV5-1 to TRBJ2-3; unclear D gene. DNA for the CDR3: TGCGCCAGCAGCGTACAGAGTACGCAGTATTTT. Its translation: CASSVQSTQYF.